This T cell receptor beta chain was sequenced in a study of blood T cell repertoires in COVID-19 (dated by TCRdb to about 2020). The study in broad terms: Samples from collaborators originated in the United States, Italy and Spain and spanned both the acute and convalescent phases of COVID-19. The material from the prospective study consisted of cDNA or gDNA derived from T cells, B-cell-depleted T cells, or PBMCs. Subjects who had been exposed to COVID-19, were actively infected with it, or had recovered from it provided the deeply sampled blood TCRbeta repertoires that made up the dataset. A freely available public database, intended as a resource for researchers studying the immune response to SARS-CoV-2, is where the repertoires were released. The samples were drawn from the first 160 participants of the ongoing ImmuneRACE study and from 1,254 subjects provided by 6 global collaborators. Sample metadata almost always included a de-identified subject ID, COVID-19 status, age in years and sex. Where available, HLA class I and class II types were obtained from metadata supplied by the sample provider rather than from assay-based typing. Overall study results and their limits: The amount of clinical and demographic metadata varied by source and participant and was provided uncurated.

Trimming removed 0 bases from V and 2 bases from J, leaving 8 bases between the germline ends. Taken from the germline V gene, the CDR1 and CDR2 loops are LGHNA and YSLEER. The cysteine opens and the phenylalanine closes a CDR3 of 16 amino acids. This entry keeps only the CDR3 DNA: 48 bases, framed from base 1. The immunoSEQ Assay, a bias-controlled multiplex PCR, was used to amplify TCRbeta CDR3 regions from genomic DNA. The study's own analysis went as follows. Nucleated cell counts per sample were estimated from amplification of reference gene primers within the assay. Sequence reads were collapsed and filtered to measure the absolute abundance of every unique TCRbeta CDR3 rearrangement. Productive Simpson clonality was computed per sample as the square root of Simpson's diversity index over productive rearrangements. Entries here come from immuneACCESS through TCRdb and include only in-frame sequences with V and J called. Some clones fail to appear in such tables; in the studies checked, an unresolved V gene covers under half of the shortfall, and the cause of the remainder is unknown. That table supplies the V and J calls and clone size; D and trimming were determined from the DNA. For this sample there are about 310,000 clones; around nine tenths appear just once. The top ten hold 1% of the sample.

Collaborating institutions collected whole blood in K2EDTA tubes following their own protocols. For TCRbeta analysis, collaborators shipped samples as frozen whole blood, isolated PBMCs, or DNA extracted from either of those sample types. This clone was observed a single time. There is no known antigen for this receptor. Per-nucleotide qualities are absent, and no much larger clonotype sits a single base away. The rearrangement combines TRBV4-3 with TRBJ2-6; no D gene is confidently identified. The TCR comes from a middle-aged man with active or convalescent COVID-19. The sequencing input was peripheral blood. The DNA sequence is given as TGCGCCAGCAGCCAAGATCCCCTAGCTGGGGCCAACGTCCTGACTTTC. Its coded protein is CASSQDPLAGANVLTF.